Below, 20 T cell receptor beta chains from the same sample are listed, as sequenced in a study of blood T cell repertoires in COVID-19. Using immunoSEQ multiplex PCR, the repertoire was profiled, and TCRdb retains in-frame clones only, with some absent. Altogether about 220,000 clones are present, 80% to 85% being singletons, with the ten largest covering 20%. Sequenced sample: peripheral blood. The receptors were sampled from a man aged 25 to 45 with active or convalescent COVID-19.

The V gene is TRBV7-9, the J gene TRBJ2-1; TRBD2 matches at 14 bases. The CDR3 sequence is 15 residues long. CDR1 is SEHNR and CDR2 is FQNEAQ in the germline V gene (reference sequence). V was pared by 5 bases and J by 7 bases, with 4 bases of the junction left unmatched. As DNA, the CDR3 is TGTGCCAGCAGCGCTGGGACTAGCGGGAGTAATGAGCAGTTCTTC. Its protein product is CASSAGTSGSNEQFF.

This clone has only one observation. V and J are TRBV12-3 or TRBV12-4 and TRBJ1-4, with unresolved D. Trimming took off 3 bases at V and 8 bases at J, with 7 bases between the two ends. This CDR3 has 12 amino acids. The CDR3 sequence: CASSFAGEKLFF. DNA for the CDR3: TGTGCCAGCAGTTTTGCGGGGGAAAAACTGTTTTTT.

This chain connects TRBV27 to TRBJ2-5, with 8 bases aligning to TRBD2. Per the germline V gene, CDR1 is MNHEY and CDR2 is SMNVEV (reference sequence). Unmatched junction bases numbered 7, after V lost 1 base and J lost 6 bases. CDR3 length equals 15 residues. As DNA, the CDR3 is TGTGCCAGCAGTTTATTGTCCGGGAGGGGGAAGACCCAGTACTTC. This gives the protein CASSLLSGRGKTQYF.

V and J are TRBV4-3 and TRBJ1-2, with a possible D match to TRBD1 (6 bases). Per germline, CDR1 LGHNA and CDR2 YSLEER. The CDR3 is made up of 15 amino acids. V lost 0 bases, J lost 4 bases, and 12 bases lay in between. CDR3 sequence: CASSQDPGVGYGYTF. DNA for the CDR3: TGCGCCAGCAGCCAAGATCCAGGGGTTGGCTATGGCTACACCTTC.

The rearrangement links TRBV27 to TRBJ1-1, with 7 bases matching TRBD1. V gave up 2 bases and J gave up 0 bases; unmatched junction bases: 3. The CDR3 has 15 amino acids. Germline V CDR1 and CDR2: MNHEY, SMNVEV (reference sequence). CDR3 sequence reads: CASSLRTGLNTEAFF. CDR3 in DNA: TGTGCCAGCAGTTTACGGACAGGCCTGAACACTGAAGCTTTCTTT.

The genes are TRBV19 and TRBJ1-3; D is uncertain. The germline V and J ends were trimmed by 1 base and 0 bases, with 10 bases remaining between them. Germline assignment: CDR1 LNHDA and CDR2 SQIVND (reference sequence). The CDR3 covers 16 residues. The chain's CDR3 is CASSIAGWSSGNTIYF. The CDR3, as DNA: TGTGCCAGTAGTATAGCGGGGTGGAGCTCTGGAAACACCATATATTTT.

The rearrangement uses TRBV5-6 and TRBJ2-1; 13 bases agree with TRBD2. Germline CDR1 and CDR2: SGHDT and YYEEEE. CDR3 length: 17 amino acids. The trim removed 4 bases at V and 0 bases at J, leaving 4 bases unmatched. This chain's CDR3 is CASSAGLAGTSYNEQFF. The CDR3 coding sequence is TGTGCCAGCAGCGCGGGACTAGCGGGAACCTCCTACAATGAGCAGTTCTTC.

The chain joins TRBV21-1 to TRBJ1-5. TRBV21-1 is classified as a pseudogene. The CDR3 spans 15 residues. The CDR3 nucleotides are TGTGCCAGCAGCAAAATAGAAGGTTTAGCGGGGCCCCAGCATTTT. It codes for CASSKIEGLAGPQHF.

V is TRBV7-9 and J is TRBJ2-1; 10 nucleotides match TRBD2. CDR3 length: 16 residues. The germline V gene has CDR1 SEHNR and CDR2 FQNEAQ (reference sequence). Trimming cost V 4 bases and J 8 bases; bases outside gene matches: 11. CDR3: CASSSISSGGRHEQFF. The CDR3 DNA reads TGTGCCAGCAGCTCGATATCTAGCGGGGGTAGACATGAGCAGTTCTTC. The full variable domain, with the rest looked up from reference TRBV7-9 and TRBJ2-1, is DTGVSQNPRHKITKRGQNVTFRCDPISEHNRLYWYRQTLGQGPEFLTYFQNEAQLEKSRLLSDRFSAERPKGSFSTLEIQRTEQGDSAMYLCASSSISSGGRHEQFFGPGTRLTVL.

The V and J genes are TRBV19 and TRBJ1-2; no clear D. The V and J ends lost 7 bases and 6 bases respectively, with 21 bases between them. Germline CDR1 and CDR2: LNHDA and SQIVND (reference sequence). The CDR3 sequence is 15 residues long. DNA of the CDR3: TGTGCCAGTACCCCCGGCCTCGGGAACCCGAATGGCTACACCTTC. It specifies CASTPGLGNPNGYTF.

The chain employs TRBV5-4 and TRBJ1-2; 7 bases are shared with TRBD1. The CDR3 length is 14 residues. V gave up 3 bases and J gave up 1 base; unmatched junction bases: 3. The V gene's germline CDR1 is SGHNT and CDR2 YYREEE (reference sequence). CDR3 residues: CASSSGQINYGYTF. In nucleotides, the CDR3 is TGTGCCAGCAGCTCGGGACAGATTAACTATGGCTACACCTTC.

This chain uses TRBV4-2 with TRBJ1-4; tentative D call: TRBD1 (5 bases). V was pared by 1 base and J by 3 bases, with 15 bases between. CDR1 is LGHNA and CDR2 is YNFKEQ in the germline V gene. This CDR3 contains 17 residues. CDR3 DNA sequence: TGTGCCAGCAGCCAAGGGCAGGGAGGCTGGTCTAATGAAAAACTGTTTTTT. Its translation: CASSQGQGGWSNEKLFF.

This clone appeared a single time. The chain is built from TRBV30 and TRBJ1-2; D unclear. The germline CDR1 and CDR2 sequences are GTSNPN and SVGIG (reference sequence). The CDR3 loop spans 13 amino acids. The V end lost 0 bases, the J end lost 0 bases, and 5 bases lay between the germline ends. The CDR3 spells CAWSVSANYGYTF. The CDR3 region has the DNA TGTGCCTGGAGTGTATCAGCTAACTATGGCTACACCTTC.

The V and J genes are TRBV19 and TRBJ2-1; D possibly corresponds to TRBD2 (6 bases). V lost 7 bases and J lost 3, with 13 bases in between. Germline CDR1 LNHDA, CDR2 SQIVND (reference sequence). The length of the CDR3 is 14 residues. The CDR3 DNA reads as TGTGCCAGTAAAGGAACGGGAGACTACAATGAGCAGTTCTTC. Translating it yields CASKGTGDYNEQFF.

The chain combines TRBV5-4 with TRBJ1-1; possible D gene TRBD1, 5 bases. The CDR3 runs 16 residues. V lost 4 bases, J lost 0 bases, and 16 bases lay in between. Germline CDR1 SGHNT, CDR2 YYREEE (reference sequence). In DNA form, the CDR3 reads TGTGCCAGCAGCCCGGGGGGGGGATCCATGAACACTGAAGCTTTCTTT. Its protein is CASSPGGGSMNTEAFF.

The chain carries TRBV6-5 and TRBJ1-2; TRBD1 matches 8 bases. Germline V CDR1 and CDR2: MNHEY, SVGAGI. Trimming took 0 bases from V and 8 from J; bases not matched to a gene: 5. CDR3 length: 14 amino acids. Here the CDR3 DNA reads TGTGCCAGCAGTTACTCTCAGGGGGCGCAGGGCTACACCTTC. As protein: CASSYSQGAQGYTF.

The chain is built from TRBV13 and TRBJ1-5; possibly TRBD1 for D (6 bases). Germline values: CDR1 PRHDT, CDR2 FYEKMQ (reference sequence). Trimming took off 6 bases at V and 6 bases at J, with 9 bases between the two ends. The CDR3 runs to 12 residues. Here the CDR3 reads CASREGGQPQHF. CDR3 sequence (DNA): TGTGCCAGCAGGGAAGGGGGTCAGCCCCAGCATTTT. The complete variable domain, with remaining parts taken from reference TRBV13 and TRBJ1-5, reads AAGVIQSPRHLIKEKRETATLKCYPIPRHDTVYWYQQGPGQDPQFLISFYEKMQSDKGSIPDRFSAQQFSDYHSELNMSSLELGDSALYFCASREGGQPQHFGDGTRLSIL.

This clone has just a few counts. V usage is TRBV5-1 and J usage is TRBJ2-5, with TRBD2 matching 7 bases. Germline V lookup: CDR1 SGHRS, CDR2 YFSETQ. Unmatched junction bases numbered 9, after V lost 4 bases and J lost 3 bases. This CDR3 spans 15 amino acids. The CDR3 sequence is CASSAATGTKETQYF. CDR3 sequence (DNA): TGCGCCAGCAGCGCCGCAACCGGGACTAAAGAGACCCAGTACTTC.

This clone was counted a single time. This chain connects TRBV19 to TRBJ2-2, with 7 bases aligning to TRBD2. Germline values: CDR1 LNHDA, CDR2 SQIVND (reference sequence). The CDR3 runs 17 residues. V lost 4 bases, J lost 7 bases, and 15 bases stayed unmatched. The CDR3 region is CASSTPDGFWGGGELFF. The DNA for the CDR3 is TGTGCCAGTAGTACCCCCGACGGTTTTTGGGGGGGCGGGGAGCTGTTTTTT.

This sequence joins TRBV9 and TRBJ1-6, with no clear D. Germline V gives CDR1 SGDLS, CDR2 YYNGEE. The V gene lost 0 bases and the J gene lost 16 bases, with 20 bases spanning the gap. The CDR3 runs 15 residues. CDR3 sequence (DNA): TGTGCCAGCAGCGTAGAGGCAGGCCCAGATACGTCGCTCCACTTT. This codes for CASSVEAGPDTSLHF.